These 17 T cell receptor beta chains were sequenced from one sample in a study of quantifying T cell responses using KT2 cells. Overall study: cDNA was made from DNase-treated RNA using alpha and beta constant primers.

A single-stranded UMI oligo with SP2 sequence was ligated to cDNA 3' ends. An equimolar mix of RC1.1 and RC1.2 primed the beta chain across TRBC1 and TRBC2. In TCRdb, the UMI-ligation and nested PCR reads were re-called with MiXCR into one record per CDR3 protein. The table shows approximately 41,000 distinct CDR3 sequences, with about a sixth occurring only once. The specimen was PBMCs spiked with cells of the T cell clone KT2. The receptor source for this set is a human donor.

The sample holds a few counts of this clonotype. The V gene is TRBV12-3 or TRBV12-4, the J gene TRBJ1-5; D perhaps matches TRBD1 (5 bases). The V gene lost 2 bases and the J gene lost 4 bases, with 12 bases spanning the gap. The CDR3 has 15 residues. The CDR3 nucleotides are TGTGCCAGCAGTTTAAGACAGCGACTTAATCAGCCCCAGCATTTT. This translates into CASSLRQRLNQPQHF.

This chain joins TRBV11-1 and TRBJ2-3; D possibly corresponds to TRBD2 (5 bases). The CDR3 consists of 15 residues. Germline CDR1 is SGHAT and CDR2 is FQDESV (reference sequence). V lost 2 bases and J 4 bases, leaving 13 bases between the germline ends. This CDR3 reads CASSLLASRADTQYF. As DNA, the CDR3 is TGTGCCAGCAGCTTACTAGCATCGAGGGCAGATACGCAGTATTTT.

The chain carries TRBV20-1 and TRBJ1-1; TRBD1 matches 7 bases. Germline CDR1 is DFQATT and CDR2 is SNEGSKA (reference sequence). V shed 4 bases, J shed 1 base, and the junction held 12 bases outside the gene matches. The CDR3 spans 16 residues. CDR3 bases: TGCAGTGCTAACCCCGCAGGGGGACGGAGGAACACTGAAGCTTTCTTT. Translated: CSANPAGGRRNTEAFF.

This clonotype was seen a few times. The genes are TRBV5-4 and TRBJ2-2; 8 bases align to TRBD1. Germline-derived CDR1 and CDR2 are SGHNT and YYREEE (reference sequence). J was trimmed by 9 bases and V by 5 bases; bases with no gene match: 9. The CDR3 loop spans 14 amino acids. CDR3 in DNA: TGTGCCAGCAGTGGGCAGGGGGCGAACCGGGAGCTGTTTTTT. Translation: CASSGQGANRELFF. The variable domain in full, with the rest retrieved from reference TRBV5-4 and TRBJ2-2, is ETGVTQSPTHLIKTRGQQVTLRCSSQSGHNTVSWYQQALGQGPQFIFQYYREEENGRGNFPPRFSGLQFPNYSSELNVNALELDDSALYLCASSGQGANRELFFGEGSRLTVL.

V and J are TRBV5-1 and TRBJ2-1; the D is unclear. Germline V gives CDR1 SGHRS, CDR2 YFSETQ. With 0 bases removed from V and 10 bases from J, the gap between germline ends came to 5 bases. The CDR3 runs to 11 residues. CDR3 in DNA: TGCGCCAGCAGCTTGGCCGAAGAGCAGTTCTTC. This sequence encodes CASSLAEEQFF.

Many counts were recorded for this clonotype. The CDR3 sequence: CASSPQTVLAGVNDEQFF. CDR3 nucleotides: TGTGCCAGCAGCCCCCAAACCGTTCTAGCGGGAGTGAACGATGAGCAGTTCTTC. The rearrangement links TRBV7-9 to TRBJ2-1; 10 bases line up with TRBD2. The CDR3 covers 18 residues. Germline-derived CDR1 and CDR2 are SEHNR and FQNEAQ (reference sequence). V shed 5 bases, J shed 8 bases, and the junction held 18 bases outside the gene matches.

This clonotype has just a few counts. The chain links TRBV5-1 to TRBJ2-1, with TRBD2 matching over 15 bases. CDR1 is SGHRS and CDR2 is YFSETQ in the germline V gene. The CDR3 is 19 residues long. J gave up 2 bases and V 1 base, and 7 bases lay outside the gene matches. The CDR3, as DNA: TGCGCCAGCAGCTTGCCCGGGACTAGCGGGGGGTATACCTACAATGAGCAGTTCTTC. This gives the protein CASSLPGTSGGYTYNEQFF.

Only a few counts were recorded for this clonotype. The chain couples TRBV7-2 to TRBJ1-2; D possibly corresponds to TRBD1 (6 bases). Germline CDR1 reads SGHTA; CDR2 reads FQGNSA. The CDR3 length is 15 residues. V gave up 4 bases and J gave up 4 bases, with 16 bases separating them. The CDR3 DNA reads as TGTGCCAGCAGCTCCTCTCGACAGGATACCTATGGCTACACCTTC. Its protein product is CASSSSRQDTYGYTF.

The J gene is TRBJ2-1, the V gene TRBV6-4, with D perhaps matching TRBD1 (5 bases). The CDR3 is made up of 13 amino acids. V dropped 5 bases and J dropped 2 bases, with 7 bases sitting between them. Germline lookup yields CDR1 MRHNA and CDR2 SNTAGT. For the CDR3, the DNA is TGTGCCAGCAGTAAGGACACCTACAATGAGCAGTTCTTC. Its translation: CASSKDTYNEQFF.

This clonotype has only a few counts. The gene calls are TRBV7-2 and TRBJ2-7; a possible D gene is TRBD1 (6 bases). Deletions cut 4 bases from V and 8 bases from J, with 15 bases between. CDR1 is SGHTA, CDR2 FQGNSA, per germline. The CDR3 runs 13 residues. CDR3 in amino acids: CASSSNRVAKQYF. CDR3 coding DNA: TGTGCCAGCAGCTCGAACAGGGTAGCAAAGCAGTACTTC.

This clonotype was counted a few times. J is TRBJ1-6 and V is TRBV2; no definite D call. Per germline, CDR1 SNHLY and CDR2 FYNNEI. Trimming removed 1 base from V and 3 bases from J, with 10 bases in between. The CDR3 sequence is 16 residues long. The CDR3 is CASSEGRQYYNSPLHF. In DNA form, the CDR3 reads TGTGCCAGCAGTGAAGGTCGGCAGTACTATAATTCACCCCTCCACTTT.

This rearrangement joins TRBV29-1 to TRBJ2-3, with TRBD2 matching over 8 bases. This CDR3 region has 14 residues. V lost 8 bases to trimming and J lost 1 base; unmatched junction nucleotides: 8. Germline V lookup: CDR1 SQVTM, CDR2 ANQGSEA. In DNA, the CDR3 is TGCAGCTTCTTCACAGCGGGGGGCACAGATACGCAGTATTTT. Protein product: CSFFTAGGTDTQYF.

The V call is TRBV27, the J call TRBJ2-3; D perhaps matches TRBD1 (5 bases). There are 16 residues in the CDR3. CDR1 and CDR2 (germline): MNHEY, SMNVEV (reference sequence). V was shortened by 3 bases and J by 1 base, with 14 bases between the two germline ends. As DNA, the CDR3 is TGTGCCAGCAGTTTTTATGGGGCAGGGCGCACAGATACGCAGTATTTT. Its protein product is CASSFYGAGRTDTQYF.

The gene calls are TRBV29-1 and TRBJ1-1, with D possibly matching TRBD1 (5 bases). Germline CDR1 SQVTM, CDR2 ANQGSEA. This CDR3 spans 14 amino acids. V lost 8 bases, J lost 3 bases, and 19 bases lay in between. The DNA for the CDR3 is TGCAGCTTCATCGTAGGGGCGCGACACACTGAAGCTTTCTTT. Its translation: CSFIVGARHTEAFF.

In its sample, this clonotype was seen a few times. The chain employs TRBV12-3 or TRBV12-4 and TRBJ2-5, with 8 bases matching TRBD1. This CDR3 has 14 amino acids. The junction had 7 bases not matched to a gene; V was cut back by 5 bases and J by 5 bases. CDR3 in DNA: TGTGCCAGCAGTCCGACAGGGGCCGCGGAGACCCAGTACTTC. Its translation: CASSPTGAAETQYF.

The rearrangement uses TRBV9 and TRBJ2-1, with 11 bases identical to TRBD2. Trimming cost V 3 bases and J 7 bases; bases outside gene matches: 12. CDR1 SGDLS and CDR2 YYNGEE come from the germline V gene. The length of the CDR3 is 17 residues. The CDR3 bases are TGTGCCAGCAGCGCATACTTAGCGGGAGGGGGCTCAAATGAGCAGTTCTTC. Translated, it gives CASSAYLAGGGSNEQFF.

This clonotype was observed a few times. The chain carries TRBV30 and TRBJ1-1; the D is unclear. Between the trimmed V and J ends, which lost 4 bases and 3 bases, there was a span of 9 bases. Germline V gene sequence: CDR1 GTSNPN, CDR2 SVGIG (reference sequence). The CDR3 totals 12 residues. CDR3 sequence reads: CAWIKRDTEAFF. The DNA for the CDR3 is TGTGCCTGGATTAAGAGGGACACTGAAGCTTTCTTT.